One sample yielded the 10 T cell receptor beta chains listed below, sequenced in a study of blood T cell repertoires in COVID-19. Clones were sequenced by immunoSEQ multiplex PCR, and TCRdb holds only the in-frame ones, with some missing. The sample holds hundreds of thousands of clones; more than 70% are singletons and the top ten take roughly 2.1%. Sequencing used peripheral blood. All receptors come from an older woman with COVID-19, enrolled during active disease.

The chain has TRBV6-5 and TRBJ1-4; D is perhaps TRBD1 (5 bases). Trimming took 0 bases from V and 8 from J, leaving 13 bases between them. This CDR3 is built from 15 residues. Germline values: CDR1 MNHEY, CDR2 SVGAGI. The CDR3 nucleotides read TGTGCCAGCAGTTACTCGACGAGGGGAGGCGAAAAACTGTTTTTT. Translation gives CASSYSTRGGEKLFF.

This clone was seen a single time. The chain recombines TRBV2 with TRBJ1-1; the D gene is possibly TRBD1 (6 bases). V lost 6 bases and J 3 bases, leaving 11 bases between the germline ends. The V gene's germline CDR1 is SNHLY and CDR2 FYNNEI. This CDR3 is 13 amino acids long. The CDR3 region is CASRGASHTEAFF. The CDR3 coding sequence is TGTGCCAGCAGGGGGGCCTCGCACACTGAAGCTTTCTTT.

The chain links TRBV5-1 to TRBJ2-3; the match to TRBD2 covers 8 bases. The CDR3 loop spans 16 amino acids. V shed 4 bases, J shed 2 bases, and the junction held 9 bases outside the gene matches. Per the germline V gene, CDR1 is SGHRS and CDR2 is YFSETQ. CDR3 bases: TGCGCCAGCAGCCTGGGACTAGACATCCTCACAGATACGCAGTATTTT. Residues: CASSLGLDILTDTQYF.

The chain joins TRBV5-4 to TRBJ1-1; TRBD1 matches at 10 bases. V lost 6 bases and J lost 5; bases outside the gene matches: 13. The CDR3 is made up of 16 amino acids. Germline CDR1 reads SGHNT; CDR2 reads YYREEE (reference sequence). The CDR3 loop is CASKPRPGQGWTEAFF. The CDR3 bases are TGTGCCAGCAAACCTAGACCGGGACAGGGGTGGACTGAAGCTTTCTTT.

This CDR3 is CASSNTGTGIEKLFF. In nucleotides, the CDR3 is TGTGCCAGCAGTAATACCGGGACAGGCATAGAAAAACTGTTTTTT. The chain couples TRBV3-1 (or the pseudogene TRBV3-2) to TRBJ1-4; 8 bases line up with TRBD1. In germline, CDR1 is LGHDT, CDR2 YNNKEL (reference sequence). The CDR3 has 15 residues. The V gene end was trimmed by 6 bases and the J gene end by 8 bases; junction bases not matched to a gene: 11.

The sample holds one count of this clone. The chain links TRBV7-8 to TRBJ2-7; 9 nucleotides line up with TRBD1. The germline CDR1 and CDR2 sequences are SGHVS and FQNEAQ. The V and J ends lost 2 bases and 3 bases, in that order; junction bases with no gene match: 5. The CDR3 is 15 amino acids. CDR3 sequence (DNA): TGTGCCAGCAGCTTATCTACAGGGGGCGGCTACGAGCAGTACTTC. Its protein product is CASSLSTGGGYEQYF.

This clone was counted a few times. The V call is TRBV3-1 (or the pseudogene TRBV3-2), the J call TRBJ1-2; D ambiguous. Germline CDR1 is LGHDT and CDR2 is YNNKEL (reference sequence). The CDR3 runs 15 residues. The V end was cut by 4 bases, the J end by 4 bases, with 16 bases between. This chain's CDR3 is CASSRSHGGLYGYTF. DNA for the CDR3: TGTGCCAGCAGCCGATCCCACGGCGGCCTCTATGGCTACACCTTC.

The chain joins TRBV7-3 to TRBJ2-3; 7 positions agree with TRBD2. The CDR3 sequence is 16 residues long. Germline V gives CDR1 SGHTA, CDR2 FQGTGA. Trimming at V came to 1 base and at J to 5 bases, leaving 9 bases not matched to a gene. CDR3: CASSLNPPGGGDTQYF. The DNA of the CDR3 is TGTGCCAGCAGCTTAAACCCTCCGGGGGGAGGAGATACGCAGTATTTT.

The rearrangement links TRBV5-1 to TRBJ1-6; no firm D call. From germline, CDR1 is SGHRS and CDR2 YFSETQ. V was shortened by 1 base and J by 10 bases, with 12 bases between the two germline ends. The CDR3 consists of 14 residues. The CDR3 DNA sequence: TGCGCCAGCAGCTTGTGGCAGACTCTATCACCCCTCCACTTT. This codes for CASSLWQTLSPLHF. Combining the CDR3 with reference TRBV5-1 and TRBJ1-6 gives the whole variable domain KAGVTQTPRYLIKTRGQQVTLSCSPISGHRSVSWYQQTPGQGLQFLFEYFSETQRNKGNFPGRFSGRQFSNSRSEMNVSTLELGDSALYLCASSLWQTLSPLHFGNGTRLTVT.

The chain couples TRBV5-5 to TRBJ1-3; tentative D call: TRBD1 (6 bases). Germline values: CDR1 SGHKS, CDR2 YYEKEE (reference sequence). V was shortened by 5 bases and J by 8 bases, with 14 bases between the two germline ends. This CDR3 contains 13 residues. The CDR3 sequence is CASRQGRTDTIYF. The CDR3 region has the DNA TGTGCCAGCAGACAGGGAAGGACAGACACCATATATTTT.